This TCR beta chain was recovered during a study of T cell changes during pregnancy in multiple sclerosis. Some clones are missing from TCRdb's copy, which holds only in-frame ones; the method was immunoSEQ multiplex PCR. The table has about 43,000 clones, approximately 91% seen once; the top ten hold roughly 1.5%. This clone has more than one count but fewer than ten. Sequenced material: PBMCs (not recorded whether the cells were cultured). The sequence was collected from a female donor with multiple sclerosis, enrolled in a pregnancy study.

The CDR3 is CASKRQGGQETQYF. The CDR3, as DNA: TGTGCCAGCAAGAGGCAGGGGGGGCAAGAGACCCAGTACTTC. The chain joins TRBV11-2 to TRBJ2-5, with D tentatively TRBD1 or TRBD2 (7 bases each). V was trimmed by 7 bases and J by 2 bases, leaving 14 bases between them. CDR1 and CDR2 from the germline V gene are SGHAT and FQNNGV. This CDR3 has 14 amino acids.